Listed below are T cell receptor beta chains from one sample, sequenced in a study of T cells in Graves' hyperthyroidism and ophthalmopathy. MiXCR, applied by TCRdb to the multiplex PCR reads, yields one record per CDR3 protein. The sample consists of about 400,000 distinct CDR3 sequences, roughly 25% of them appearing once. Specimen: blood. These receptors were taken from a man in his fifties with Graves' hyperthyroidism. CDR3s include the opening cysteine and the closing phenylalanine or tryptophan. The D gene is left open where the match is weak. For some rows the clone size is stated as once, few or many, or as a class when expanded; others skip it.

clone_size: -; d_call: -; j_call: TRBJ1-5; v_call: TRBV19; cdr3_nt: TGTGCCAGCCGATATTCTCAACAGGGAAGCAATCAGCCCCAGCATTTT; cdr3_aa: CASRYSQQGSNQPQHF
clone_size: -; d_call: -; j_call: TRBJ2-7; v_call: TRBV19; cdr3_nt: TGTGCCAGTAGTTGGTCGGGACGCGCCGAGCAGTACTTC; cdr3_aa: CASSWSGRAEQYF
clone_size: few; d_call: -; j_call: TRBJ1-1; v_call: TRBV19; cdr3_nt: TGTGCCAGTAGTGAGACAGGTCTGAACACTGAAGCTTTCTTT; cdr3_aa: CASSETGLNTEAFF
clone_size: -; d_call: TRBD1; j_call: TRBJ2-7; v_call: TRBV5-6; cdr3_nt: TGTGCCAGCAGCTCACACAGGGGTTACGAGCAGTACTTC; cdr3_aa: CASSSHRGYEQYF
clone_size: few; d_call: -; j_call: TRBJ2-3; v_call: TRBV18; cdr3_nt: TGTGCCAGCTCACCAATACCGAGCACAGATACGCAGTATTTT; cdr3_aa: CASSPIPSTDTQYF
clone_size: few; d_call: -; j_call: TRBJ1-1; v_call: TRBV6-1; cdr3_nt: TGTGCCAGCAGTGACAGGGTGGCGAACACTGAAGCTTTCTTT; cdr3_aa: CASSDRVANTEAFF
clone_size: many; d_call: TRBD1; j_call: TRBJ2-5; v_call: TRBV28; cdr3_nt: TGTGCCAGCAGTTTATCTGGGACAGGGGCGGTCAAGAGGACCCAGTACTTC; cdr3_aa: CASSLSGTGAVKRTQYF
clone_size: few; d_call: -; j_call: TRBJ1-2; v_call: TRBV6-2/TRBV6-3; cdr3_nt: TGTGCCAGCAGTTACGGTGGGGGGGGTTCAGACTATGGCTACACCTTC; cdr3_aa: CASSYGGGGSDYGYTF
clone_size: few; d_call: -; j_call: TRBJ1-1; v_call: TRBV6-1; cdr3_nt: TGTGCCAGCACTGTCCTTTTGAACACTGAAGCTTTCTTT; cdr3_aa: CASTVLLNTEAFF
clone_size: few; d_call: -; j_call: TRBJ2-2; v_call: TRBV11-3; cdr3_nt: TGTGCCAGCAGCTTAGCGTACCCAGACACCGGGGAGCTGTTTTTT; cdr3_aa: CASSLAYPDTGELFF
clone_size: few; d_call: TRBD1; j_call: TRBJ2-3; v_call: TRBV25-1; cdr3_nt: TGTGCCAGCAGTGAGCGGGACAGGGTCACAGATACGCAGTATTTT; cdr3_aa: CASSERDRVTDTQYF
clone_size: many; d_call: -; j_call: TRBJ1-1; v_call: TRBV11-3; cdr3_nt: TGTGCCAGCAGCCGTAACAGGAACACTGAAGCTTTCTTT; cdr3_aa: CASSRNRNTEAFF
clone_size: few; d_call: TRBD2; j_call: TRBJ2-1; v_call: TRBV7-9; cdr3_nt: TGTGCCAGCAGCTTAGGGACTAGCGGGCACAATGAGCAGTTCTTC; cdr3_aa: CASSLGTSGHNEQFF
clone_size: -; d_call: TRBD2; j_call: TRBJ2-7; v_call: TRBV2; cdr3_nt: TGTGCCAGCAGTCCTAGGGCGTTAGCGGGAGCAGAGCAGTACTTC; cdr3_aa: CASSPRALAGAEQYF
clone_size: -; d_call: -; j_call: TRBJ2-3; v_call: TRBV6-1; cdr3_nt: TGTGCCAGCGGGGGACGGAAGGATTATACGCAGTATTTT; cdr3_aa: CASGGRKDYTQYF
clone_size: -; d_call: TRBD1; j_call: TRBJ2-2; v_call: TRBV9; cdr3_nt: TGTGCCAGCAGCGACGGGACAGGGGCTTTCGCGAACACCGGGGAGCTGTTTTTT; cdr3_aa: CASSDGTGAFANTGELFF
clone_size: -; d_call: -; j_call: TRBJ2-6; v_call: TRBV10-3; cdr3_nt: TGTGCCATCAGAGGTGGCTGGGGGTTCGGGGCCAACGTCCTGACTTTC; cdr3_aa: CAIRGGWGFGANVLTF
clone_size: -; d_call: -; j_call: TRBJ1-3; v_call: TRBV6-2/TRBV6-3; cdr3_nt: TGTGCCAGCAGATCCTACAGGGATCGCTCTGGAAACACCATATATTTT; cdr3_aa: CASRSYRDRSGNTIYF
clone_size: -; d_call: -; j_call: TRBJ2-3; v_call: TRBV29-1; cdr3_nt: TGCAGCGTCACAGGCCTGGGGATCACAGATACGCAGTATTTT; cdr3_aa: CSVTGLGITDTQYF